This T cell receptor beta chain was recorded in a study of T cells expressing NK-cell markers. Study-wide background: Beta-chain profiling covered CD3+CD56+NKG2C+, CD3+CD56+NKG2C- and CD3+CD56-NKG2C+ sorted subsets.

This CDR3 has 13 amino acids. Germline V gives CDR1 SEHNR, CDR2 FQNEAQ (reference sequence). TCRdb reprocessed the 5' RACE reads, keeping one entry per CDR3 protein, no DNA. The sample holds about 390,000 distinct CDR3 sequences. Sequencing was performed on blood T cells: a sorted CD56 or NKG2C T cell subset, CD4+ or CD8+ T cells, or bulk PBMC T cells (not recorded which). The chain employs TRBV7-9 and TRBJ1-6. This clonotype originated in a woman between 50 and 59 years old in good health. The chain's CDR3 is CASSLVAVGPLHF. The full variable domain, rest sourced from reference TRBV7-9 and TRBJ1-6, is DTGVSQNPRHKITKRGQNVTFRCDPISEHNRLYWYRQTLGQGPEFLTYFQNEAQLEKSRLLSDRFSAERPKGSFSTLEIQRTEQGDSAMYLCASSLVAVGPLHFGNGTRLTVT.